This T cell receptor beta chain was captured by sequencing in a study of human T cells and chemical hapten exposure. Overall study findings and caveats: As the donors had alopecia, their immune response may differ from healthy people's.

Using its own MiXCR run on the RACE reads, TCRdb lists one record per CDR3 protein. Of 35,000 to 50,000 distinct CDR3 sequences detected, 8% to 11% appear once; the ten largest clones hold about 5.9%. This clonotype was seen repeatedly, ten times or more. Its antigen is not identified. As for time point: pre-sensitization, week 0. Treatment noted: therapeutic diphenylcyclopropenone sensitization with weekly scalp DPC. Trimming removed 0 bases at V and 8 bases at J, with 5 bases between. There are 13 residues in the CDR3. Germline assignment: CDR1 LGHNA and CDR2 YNFKEQ. V usage is TRBV4-2 and J usage is TRBJ1-6, with D hard to call. The TCR originated in a man in his thirties or forties with alopecia areata. Some clones in this sample may be carry-over from other donors' samples. The material was whole blood, obtained in connection with sensitization to the hapten diphenylcyclopropenone (DPC). The CDR3 bases are TGTGCCAGCAGCCAAGAGTTGTATTCACCCCTCCACTTT. This sequence encodes CASSQELYSPLHF.